The 24 T cell receptor beta chains below all came from one sample that was sequenced in a study of cytotoxic CD8 clonotypes in ibrutinib-treated CLL. Profiling relied on immunoSEQ multiplex PCR, and the TCRdb table lists in-frame clones only, not all of them. This sample yields 150,000 to 200,000 clones, of which roughly four fifths are seen a single time; about 4.3% belongs to the top ten. This sample comprised PBMCs, obtained after 24 months of ibrutinib treatment. All receptors derive from a human donor with chronic lymphocytic leukemia.

This clone was seen only once. V is TRBV19 and J is TRBJ1-5, with D uncertain. The CDR3 loop spans 12 amino acids. Looked up from germline, CDR1 is LNHDA and CDR2 is SQIVND (reference sequence). Trimming took 7 bases from V and 5 from J, leaving 9 bases between them. CDR3 loop: CASKEADQPQHF. Written as DNA, the CDR3 is TGTGCCAGTAAAGAAGCGGATCAGCCCCAGCATTTT.

This chain uses TRBV28 with TRBJ2-3; D is perhaps TRBD2 (6 bases). The germline V and J ends were trimmed by 7 bases and 0 bases, with 17 bases remaining between them. This CDR3 is built from 16 residues. CDR1 and CDR2 from the germline V gene are MDHEN and SYDVKM. The CDR3 DNA reads as TGTGCCAGCACCCCGACTCGGGGACTTAGCACAGATACGCAGTATTTT. This sequence encodes CASTPTRGLSTDTQYF.

The CDR3 region has the DNA TGCGCCAGCAGGGGAAACAGGGGGAACACTGAAGCTTTCTTT. It is translated as CASRGNRGNTEAFF. The chain uses TRBV10-2 and TRBJ1-1; 7 positions match TRBD1. Unmatched junction bases numbered 5, after V lost 6 bases and J lost 1 base. Germline V CDR1 and CDR2: WSHSY, SAAADI. The CDR3 has 14 residues.

This clone was counted a single time. CDR3 loop: CASSAQGMVGELFF. The DNA of the CDR3 is TGTGCCAGCAGTGCCCAGGGGATGGTCGGGGAGCTGTTTTTT. The chain employs TRBV6-4 and TRBJ2-2; D perhaps matches TRBD1 (6 bases). The CDR3 runs 14 residues. CDR1 MRHNA and CDR2 SNTAGT come from the germline V gene. Trimming stripped 4 bases from V and 7 bases from J, with 13 bases between.

This sequence joins TRBV21-1 and TRBJ1-1. TRBV21-1 is annotated as a pseudogene. CDR3 length: 14 amino acids. The CDR3, as DNA: TGTGCCAGCAGTAACTCCTATCAGAACACTGAAGCTTTCTTT. It yields the protein CASSNSYQNTEAFF.

In the case of this clone: At the DNA level, this CDR3 is encoded by other sequences in the same sample as well. The chain recombines TRBV9 with TRBJ2-5; 14 bases align to TRBD2. The germline CDR1 and CDR2 sequences are SGDLS and YYNGEE. The V and J ends lost 8 bases and 5 bases, in that order; junction bases with no gene match: 8. The CDR3 has 15 residues. The CDR3 sequence is CASSFGTSGGETQYF. The CDR3 DNA reads TGTGCCAGTAGTTTTGGGACTAGCGGGGGTGAGACCCAGTACTTC.

The chain is built from TRBV19 and TRBJ2-3, with D uncertain. The CDR3 runs to 15 residues. Trimming took off 4 bases at V and 0 bases at J, with 11 bases between the two ends. CDR1 and CDR2 (germline): LNHDA, SQIVND (reference sequence). CDR3 protein: CASSTGPESTDTQYF. The CDR3, as DNA: TGTGCCAGTAGTACGGGTCCAGAAAGCACAGATACGCAGTATTTT. Full variable domain (remainder filled in from reference TRBV19 and TRBJ2-3): DGGITQSPKYLFRKEGQNVTLSCEQNLNHDAMYWYRQDPGQGLRLIYYSQIVNDFQKGDIAEGYSVSREKKESFPLTVTSAQKNPTAFYLCASSTGPESTDTQYFGPGTRLTVL.

The chain carries TRBV10-3 and TRBJ1-6, with D uncertain. Germline CDR1 ENHRY, CDR2 SYGVKD. V was shortened by 6 bases and J by 6 bases, with 12 bases between the two germline ends. The CDR3 has 14 residues. CDR3: CAISRDQINSPLHF. The DNA of the CDR3 is TGTGCCATCAGCCGGGATCAGATTAATTCACCCCTCCACTTT.

The genes are TRBV7-9 and TRBJ2-5; D might be TRBD2 (7 bases). The length of the CDR3 is 14 residues. From germline, CDR1 is SEHNR and CDR2 FQNEAQ (reference sequence). Trimming shortened V by 5 bases and J by 1 base, and 11 bases separated the two germline ends. The CDR3 DNA sequence: TGTGCCAGCAGCCGGGGGGCAGGCCAAGAGACCCAGTACTTC. Encoded protein: CASSRGAGQETQYF.

The V call is TRBV19, the J call TRBJ2-1; the D gene is possibly TRBD2 (7 bases). CDR3 length: 15 amino acids. Germline V gives CDR1 LNHDA, CDR2 SQIVND (reference sequence). Trimming pared 4 bases from V and 4 bases from J, leaving 14 bases between. The CDR3 region is CASSRGGLGYNEQFF. The CDR3 region has the DNA TGTGCCAGTAGTAGGGGGGGCCTAGGGTACAATGAGCAGTTCTTC.

V usage is TRBV6-1 and J usage is TRBJ2-2; possibly TRBD1 for D (5 bases). The CDR3 totals 14 residues. CDR1 is MNHNS, CDR2 SASEGT, per germline. V was shortened by 5 bases and J by 7 bases, with 14 bases between the two germline ends. The CDR3 spells CASSSVGRSGELFF. As DNA, the CDR3 is TGTGCCAGCAGTTCCGTGGGGCGGAGCGGGGAGCTGTTTTTT.

The sample holds a few counts of this clone. The gene calls are TRBV11-2 and TRBJ2-3; D is uncertain. This CDR3 spans 13 amino acids. Germline V gives CDR1 SGHAT, CDR2 FQNNGV. V was clipped by 3 bases and J by 4 bases, with 8 bases between them. CDR3 residues: CASSFRLSDTQYF. CDR3 DNA sequence: TGTGCCAGCAGCTTCCGTCTCTCAGATACGCAGTATTTT. The whole variable domain, remainder taken from reference TRBV11-2 and TRBJ2-3, is EAGVAQSPRYKIIEKRQSVAFWCNPISGHATLYWYQQILGQGPKLLIQFQNNGVVDDSQLPKDRFSAERLKGVDSTLKIQPAKLEDSAVYLCASSFRLSDTQYFGPGTRLTVL.

The chain has TRBV18 and TRBJ2-1; D ambiguous. There are 12 residues in the CDR3. Germline V gene sequence: CDR1 KGHSH, CDR2 LQKENI. Trimming removed 3 bases from V and 7 bases from J, with 7 bases in between. The DNA of the CDR3 is TGTGCCAGCTCACCGAACGCGAATGAGCAGTTCTTC. It yields the protein CASSPNANEQFF.

The chain recombines TRBV9 with TRBJ2-5; 8 bases map to TRBD2. There are 15 residues in the CDR3. Trimming cost V 0 bases and J 3 bases; bases outside gene matches: 4. Germline CDR1 SGDLS, CDR2 YYNGEE. The CDR3 sequence is CASSVGVSGKETQYF. CDR3 DNA: TGTGCCAGCAGCGTAGGAGTTAGCGGGAAAGAGACCCAGTACTTC.

Concerning this clone itself: In the same sample, other DNA sequences code for this CDR3. J is TRBJ1-5 and V is TRBV6-6; the D gene is possibly TRBD1 (5 bases). V was clipped by 2 bases and J by 1 base, with 6 bases between them. This CDR3 has 14 amino acids. The germline gives CDR1 MNHNY, CDR2 SVGAGI (reference sequence). The CDR3 region has the DNA TGTGCCAGCAGTTACCGGGACAGCAATCAGCCCCAGCATTTT. Amino acids: CASSYRDSNQPQHF.

The chain links TRBV7-9 to TRBJ1-3; 8 bases are shared with TRBD1. This CDR3 has 16 amino acids. V gave up 1 base and J gave up 4 bases; unmatched junction bases: 6. In germline, CDR1 is SEHNR, CDR2 FQNEAQ (reference sequence). The CDR3 DNA reads TGTGCCAGCAGCTTAGTCACAGGGGGGTCCGGAAACACCATATATTTT. Translated: CASSLVTGGSGNTIYF.

The rearrangement uses TRBV14 and TRBJ2-7; weak D call: TRBD1 (5 bases). The CDR3 runs 15 residues. Trimming shortened V by 0 bases and J by 3 bases, and 12 bases separated the two germline ends. Germline values: CDR1 SGHDN, CDR2 FVKESK. CDR3: CASSQDLTAVYEQYF. The CDR3, as DNA: TGTGCCAGCAGCCAAGATTTGACAGCTGTCTACGAGCAGTACTTC. The entire variable domain, with the rest obtained from reference TRBV14 and TRBJ2-7, is as follows: EAGVTQFPSHSVIEKGQTVTLRCDPISGHDNLYWYRRVMGKEIKFLLHFVKESKQDESGMPNNRFLAERTGGTYSTLKVQPAELEDSGVYFCASSQDLTAVYEQYFGPGTRLTVT.

This clone was observed a few times. The V and J genes are TRBV7-9 and TRBJ1-6; D unclear. The V gene's germline CDR1 is SEHNR and CDR2 FQNEAQ (reference sequence). The length of the CDR3 is 13 residues. The ends were cut back, 3 bases at V and 6 bases at J, with 6 bases in the middle. This chain's CDR3 is CASSLGGNSPLHF. CDR3 DNA: TGTGCCAGCAGCTTGGGAGGTAATTCACCCCTCCACTTT.

V is TRBV6-1 and J is TRBJ1-2; a possible D gene is TRBD1 (6 bases). V was clipped by 6 bases and J by 2 bases, with 13 bases between them. The CDR3 extends over 14 amino acids. CDR1 and CDR2 (germline): MNHNS, SASEGT. CDR3 DNA: TGTGCCAGCAGGCTCAGGGGAGCAAACTATGGCTACACCTTC. As protein: CASRLRGANYGYTF.

This chain connects TRBV7-8 to TRBJ1-1; D might be TRBD1 (5 bases). The CDR3 runs 13 residues. V was shortened by 6 bases and J by 2 bases, with 10 bases between the two germline ends. Germline V gene sequence: CDR1 SGHVS, CDR2 FQNEAQ. CDR3 DNA sequence: TGTGCCAGCAGTCCCAGGGCTAACACTGAAGCTTTCTTT. As protein: CASSPRANTEAFF.

V usage is TRBV5-1 and J usage is TRBJ1-1; 11 bases agree with TRBD1. V trimming: 4 bases; J trimming: 6 bases; junction bases outside the gene matches: 2. Germline CDR1 SGHRS, CDR2 YFSETQ. CDR3 length equals 13 residues. This CDR3 is CASSLGQGAEAFF. In DNA, the CDR3 is TGCGCCAGCAGCCTGGGACAGGGGGCTGAAGCTTTCTTT.

This clone is a singleton in its sample. The V gene is TRBV5-5, the J gene TRBJ2-5; 10 bases fit TRBD2. The CDR3 contains 16 residues. V trimming: 2 bases; J trimming: 7 bases; junction bases outside the gene matches: 11. Germline V gene sequence: CDR1 SGHKS, CDR2 YYEKEE (reference sequence). The CDR3, as DNA: TGTGCCAGCAGCTTAACTAGCGGGGACTCCGGGAGGACCCAGTACTTC. It codes for CASSLTSGDSGRTQYF. Drawing the rest from reference TRBV5-5 and TRBJ2-5, the complete variable domain is DAGVTQSPTHLIKTRGQQVTLRCSPISGHKSVSWYQQVLGQGPQFIFQYYEKEERGRGNFPDRFSARQFPNYSSELNVNALLLGDSALYLCASSLTSGDSGRTQYFGPGTRLLVL.

The V call is TRBV11-2, the J call TRBJ2-3; tentatively, D is TRBD1 or TRBD2 (5 bases each). The CDR3 contains 14 residues. Trimming removed 2 bases at V and 3 bases at J, with 9 bases between. CDR1 is SGHAT, CDR2 FQNNGV, per germline. The DNA of the CDR3 is TGTGCCAGCAGCTTAAATTGGGGGACAGATACGCAGTATTTT. Residues: CASSLNWGTDTQYF.

The gene calls are TRBV6-1 and TRBJ1-1; no clear D. Trimming cost V 4 bases and J 3 bases, with 6 bases left between them. Germline assignment: CDR1 MNHNS and CDR2 SASEGT. This CDR3 has 12 residues. CDR3 DNA sequence: TGTGCCAGCAGTGTGGGGTACACTGAAGCTTTCTTT. Translating gives CASSVGYTEAFF.